These 21 T cell receptor beta chains were all obtained from the same sample, sequenced in a study of OX40 agonist ivuxolimab in advanced cancers. The method was immunoSEQ multiplex PCR; TCRdb's version includes in-frame clones alone and lacks a portion of them. Of around 100,000 clones in the sample, approximately 90% were seen once. Here the sequenced sample was CD4+ or CD8+ T cells sorted from blood, taken in a trial of the OX40 agonist ivuxolimab. The origin of the receptors is an adult with an advanced solid tumor such as melanoma, head and neck, liver or kidney cancer.

This chain links TRBV5-1 with TRBJ2-1; TRBD2 agrees at 15 bases. Germline loops: CDR1 SGHRS, CDR2 YFSETQ. The V segment lost 4 bases and the J segment 7 bases; nucleotides outside the gene matches: 0. This CDR3 comprises 14 residues. The CDR3 sequence: CASSGTSGGNEQFF. DNA for the CDR3: TGCGCCAGCAGCGGGACTAGCGGGGGGAATGAGCAGTTCTTC.

A remark on this clone: At one of its ends the junction is not consistent with the germline gene, which may arise from a read error. The V call is TRBV5-1, the J call TRBJ2-7; D tentatively fits TRBD1 or TRBD2 (5 bases each). Germline values: CDR1 SGHRS, CDR2 YFSETQ. The CDR3 consists of 13 residues. CDR3 region: CASSRNAGTKLDF. Here the CDR3 DNA reads TGCGCCAGCAGCCGAAACGCCGGGACCAAGCTAGACTTC.

The chain couples TRBV27 to TRBJ2-7; TRBD2 agrees at 11 bases. The CDR3 totals 15 residues. J gave up 4 bases and V 4 bases, and 6 bases lay outside the gene matches. CDR1 and CDR2 from the germline V gene are MNHEY and SMNVEV (reference sequence). CDR3 DNA sequence: TGTGCCAGCAGTTGGCTAGCGGGAGGAAAGTACGAGCAGTACTTC. It is translated as CASSWLAGGKYEQYF.

A word on this clone: This sample includes further DNA sequences coding for the same CDR3. The rearrangement uses TRBV6-5 and TRBJ1-5, with D perhaps matching TRBD1 (6 bases). Trimming removed 6 bases from V and 0 bases from J, with 12 bases in between. The CDR3 has 15 residues. From germline, CDR1 is MNHEY and CDR2 SVGAGI. The CDR3 region is CASRSDRNSNQPQHF. The CDR3 region has the DNA TGTGCCAGCAGATCCGACAGGAATAGCAATCAGCCCCAGCATTTT.

V is TRBV5-1 and J is TRBJ1-4; weak D call: TRBD1 (6 bases). This CDR3 contains 14 residues. Trimming pared 5 bases from V and 7 bases from J, leaving 15 bases between. Germline assignment: CDR1 SGHRS and CDR2 YFSETQ. In DNA form, the CDR3 reads TGCGCCAGCAGTTCCCGGGGGCGCAGTGAAAAACTGTTTTTT. As protein: CASSSRGRSEKLFF.

This rearrangement joins TRBV25-1 to TRBJ2-2; 9 positions match TRBD2. Germline V gives CDR1 MGHDK, CDR2 SYGVNS. V shed 7 bases, J shed 4 bases, and the junction held 4 bases outside the gene matches. There are 14 residues in the CDR3. As DNA, the CDR3 is TGTGCCAGCACGACTAGCGGAATCACCGGGGAGCTGTTTTTT. Residues: CASTTSGITGELFF.

The chain couples TRBV2 to TRBJ2-2; TRBD1 aligns across 10 bases. The V gene's germline CDR1 is SNHLY and CDR2 FYNNEI. Germline trimming cut 2 bases from V and 6 bases from J; bases unmatched to any gene: 3. This CDR3 spans 15 amino acids. The CDR3 region is CASSEIGQGAGELFF. CDR3 nucleotides: TGTGCCAGCAGTGAAATAGGACAGGGGGCCGGGGAGCTGTTTTTT.

The CDR3 here is CASKGAKGDPEQYF. The CDR3 bases are TGTGCCAGCAAGGGTGCGAAAGGGGATCCCGAGCAGTACTTC. The V call is TRBV6-5, the J call TRBJ2-7; tentatively, D is TRBD1 (5 bases). Germline CDR1 is MNHEY and CDR2 is SVGAGI. The CDR3 contains 14 residues. V shed 7 bases and J shed 6 bases, with 19 bases lying between them.

The chain joins TRBV9 to TRBJ2-3, with 7 bases identical to TRBD2. CDR3 length: 16 amino acids. V shed 0 bases and J 3 bases; nucleotides not matched to a gene: 7. Germline CDR1 SGDLS, CDR2 YYNGEE. CDR3 region: CASSVGPGGGTDTQYF. The CDR3 region has the DNA TGTGCCAGCAGCGTAGGTCCGGGGGGTGGGACAGATACGCAGTATTTT. Based on the CDR3 plus reference TRBV9 and TRBJ2-3, the full variable domain is DSGVTQTPKHLITATGQRVTLRCSPRSGDLSVYWYQQSLDQGLQFLIQYYNGEERAKGNILERFSAQQFPDLHSELNLSSLELGDSALYFCASSVGPGGGTDTQYFGPGTRLTVL.

The chain combines TRBV6-1 with TRBJ2-3, with a possible D match to TRBD2 (6 bases). The CDR3 loop spans 15 amino acids. Germline CDR1 MNHNS, CDR2 SASEGT. Trimming shortened V by 8 bases and J by 0 bases, and 15 bases separated the two germline ends. The chain's CDR3 is CASLPLAYSTDTQYF. The CDR3 bases are TGTGCCAGCCTACCACTAGCCTATAGCACAGATACGCAGTATTTT.

This chain joins TRBV25-1 and TRBJ1-1; D gene unclear. CDR1 and CDR2 from the germline V gene are MGHDK and SYGVNS. The V end lost 4 bases, the J end lost 8 bases, and 14 bases lay between the germline ends. The CDR3 covers 13 residues. DNA for the CDR3: TGTGCCAGCAGTGGAAAACGGGGATCGGAAGCTTTCTTT. Protein: CASSGKRGSEAFF.

This chain uses TRBV11-2 with TRBJ1-4, with TRBD1 matching 7 bases. Germline CDR1 reads SGHAT; CDR2 reads FQNNGV. V was pared by 5 bases and J by 11 bases, with 20 bases of the junction left unmatched. The CDR3 has 17 residues. This CDR3 is CASSLGWTGNDRSKLFF. The CDR3 DNA reads TGTGCCAGCAGCCTAGGATGGACAGGCAATGATCGATCCAAACTGTTTTTT.

The DNA of the CDR3 is TGTGCCAGCAGCTTTTTGCCAGGGGTGGGCTACACCTTC. Its translation is CASSFLPGVGYTF. The J gene is TRBJ1-2, the V gene TRBV7-8; the D gene is possibly TRBD1 (6 bases). Trimming removed 3 bases from V and 8 bases from J, with 13 bases in between. CDR3 length: 13 amino acids. Germline V gene lookup returns CDR1 SGHVS and CDR2 FQNEAQ.

The chain links TRBV10-3 to TRBJ1-2; no firm D call. CDR3 size: 14 residues. V dropped 5 bases and J dropped 6 bases, with 16 bases sitting between them. CDR1 and CDR2 (germline): ENHRY, SYGVKD. The CDR3 nucleotides are TGTGCCATCAGTCTTACCGAGAAGCTCGATGGCTACACCTTC. Its translation: CAISLTEKLDGYTF.

The chain is built from TRBV28 and TRBJ2-7, with unresolved D. Germline CDR1 and CDR2: MDHEN and SYDVKM. This CDR3 region has 13 residues. Trimming shortened V by 7 bases and J by 3 bases, and 13 bases separated the two germline ends. The chain's CDR3 is CASKGGPHYEQYF. The CDR3 DNA reads as TGTGCCAGCAAAGGCGGACCCCACTACGAGCAGTACTTC.

This chain uses TRBV2 with TRBJ1-4, with D possibly TRBD1 on 5 matching bases. Germline values: CDR1 SNHLY, CDR2 FYNNEI. This CDR3 comprises 14 residues. Trimming took off 1 base at V and 8 bases at J, with 11 bases between the two ends. The chain's CDR3 is CASSEGDGREKLFF. CDR3 DNA sequence: TGTGCCAGCAGTGAAGGGGACGGTCGGGAAAAACTGTTTTTT. Full variable domain (rest looked up from reference TRBV2 and TRBJ1-4): EPEVTQTPSHQVTQMGQEVILRCVPISNHLYFYWYRQILGQKVEFLVSFYNNEISEKSEIFDDQFSVERPDGSNFTLKIRSTKLEDSAMYFCASSEGDGREKLFFGSGTQLSVL.

Here the CDR3 reads CASSYGERYEQYF. In nucleotides, the CDR3 is TGTGCCAGCAGTTACGGCGAACGATACGAGCAGTACTTC. The rearrangement links TRBV6-5 to TRBJ2-7; D unclear. CDR1 and CDR2 (germline): MNHEY, SVGAGI. This CDR3 contains 13 residues. The V gene lost 2 bases and the J gene lost 4 bases, with 9 bases spanning the gap.

The chain recombines TRBV6-6 with TRBJ1-1; D possibly corresponds to TRBD1 (5 bases). CDR1 and CDR2 from the germline V gene are MNHNY and SVGAGI (reference sequence). The V end was cut by 7 bases, the J end by 11 bases, with 20 bases between. The length of the CDR3 is 13 residues. The CDR3 region has the DNA TGTGCCAGCAATATCGTCCGGGGGGGGTCGGCTTTCTTT. Translated, it gives CASNIVRGGSAFF.

This clone came up once. This rearrangement joins TRBV5-4 to TRBJ1-2; the match to TRBD1 covers 8 bases. This CDR3 spans 14 amino acids. The germline gives CDR1 SGHNT, CDR2 YYREEE (reference sequence). Trimming removed 1 base from V and 7 bases from J; junction bases left unmatched: 6. The DNA of the CDR3 is TGTGCCAGCAGCTTGCTCCAGGGGGCGGGTGGCTACACCTTC. Translation: CASSLLQGAGGYTF.

This sequence joins TRBV29-1 and TRBJ2-7; tentative D call: TRBD1 (5 bases). Germline V gene lookup returns CDR1 SQVTM and CDR2 ANQGSEA. Trimming shortened V by 4 bases and J by 7 bases, and 11 bases separated the two germline ends. CDR3 length: 11 residues. CDR3 sequence reads: CSVAGLGEQYF. CDR3 DNA sequence: TGCAGCGTTGCAGGGCTGGGGGAGCAGTACTTC.

The chain uses TRBV11-3 and TRBJ2-1; 9 bases align to TRBD2. CDR1 and CDR2 (germline): SGHNT, YENEEA. J gave up 6 bases and V 3 bases, and 6 bases lay outside the gene matches. The CDR3 runs 15 residues. CDR3 region: CASSFSGSPGNEQFF. The CDR3 coding sequence is TGTGCCAGCAGCTTTAGCGGGAGTCCCGGCAATGAGCAGTTCTTC.